What follows describes a single TCR beta chain. PCR primers comprised 60 Vbeta and 13 Jbeta primers. Some clones are missing from TCRdb's copy, which holds only in-frame ones; the method was immunoSEQ multiplex PCR. The sample records about 170,000 clones, 75% to 85% being singletons. The data were obtained in a study of cytomegalovirus exposure and HLA in healthy donors. The CDR3 spans 13 residues. V lost 0 bases, J lost 4 bases, and 6 bases lay in between. The germline V gene has CDR1 MNHEY and CDR2 SVGAGI. Sequencing input: PBMCs. This chain links TRBV6-5 with TRBJ1-2; D is uncertain. The TCR originated in a woman between 45 and 60 years old in good health and CMV-seronegative. The CDR3 sequence: CASSYSISYGYTF. As DNA, the CDR3 is TGTGCCAGCAGTTACTCGATCAGCTATGGCTACACCTTC.